This TCR beta chain was recorded in a study of blood T cell repertoires in COVID-19. The CDR3 extends over 17 amino acids. CDR1 and CDR2 (germline): SGHVS, FQNEAQ. Unmatched junction bases numbered 2, after V lost 3 bases and J lost 0 bases. TCRdb keeps only in-frame clones here, not all; method: immunoSEQ multiplex PCR. The sample lists 250,000 to 300,000 clones, 80% to 90% occurring once. This clonotype was obtained from a young man with acute COVID-19. V and J are TRBV7-8 and TRBJ2-1; 13 positions agree with TRBD2. The specimen sequenced was PBMCs or T cells enriched from blood (not recorded which). CDR3 nucleotide sequence: TGTGCCAGCAGCTTTCGGACTAGCGGGAGCTCCTACAATGAGCAGTTCTTC. Protein: CASSFRTSGSSYNEQFF.